The T cell receptor beta chain under discussion was sequenced for a study of beta chain bispecific antibodies for T cell cancers. Study-level background: Jurkat cells expressed TRBV12-3; HPB-ALL cells expressed TRBV5-5. Findings and caveats of the study: Versus anti-CD19, anti-TRBV12 exposure cut the TRBV12-3 share of TRBV signal by around 99%. In these mixed samples, most targeted TRBV reads derived from the leukemia cell line. The anti-TRBV5-5 antibody also binds TRBV5-6, a similar gene.

Expansion lasted approximately 3 days, with either anti-CD3 antibody OKT3 or CD3/CD28 beads. Jurkat-T cell coculture with anti-TRBV12, compared with an anti-CD19 control. Unique molecular identifier barcodes measured each clonotype's abundance. TCRdb redid the calling of the 5' RACE reads with MiXCR, one entry per CDR3 protein. Of 20,000 to 25,000 distinct CDR3 sequences in the sample, about 2% were seen once. In its sample, this clonotype was seen many times. Its cognate antigen is unknown. The germline V gene encodes CDR1 DFQATT and CDR2 SNEGSKA (reference sequence). CDR3 length: 14 residues. J was trimmed by 2 bases and V by 6 bases; bases with no gene match: 8.

The source material was healthy donor T cells cultured with leukemia cells, sampled from a culture containing a bispecific antibody targeting TCR Vbeta12. This clonotype was obtained from a human donor in good health. Some clones in this sample may be carry-over from other donors' samples. The rearrangement links TRBV20-1 to TRBJ2-3, with 7 bases aligning to TRBD1. CDR3 in amino acids: CSANGQDPTDTQYF. The CDR3 nucleotides read TGCAGTGCAAACGGACAGGACCCCACAGATACGCAGTATTTT.